What follows are 10 T cell receptor beta chains derived from one specimen sequenced in a study of T cell clonality in common variable immunodeficiency (dated by TCRdb to 2015 to 2017). Paper-wide results and their limitations: CVID TCRbeta sequences were reported to have fewer deletions and N-nucleotide insertions and to lack highly modified clones with 13 or more V deletions.

Their target antigens are unknown. Receptors were amplified or captured by the immunoSEQ multiplex PCR assay. Held by TCRdb, this immuneACCESS table contains in-frame sequences only and omits some clones. Under half of the omission traces to an unresolved V gene where checked; the cause of the rest is unknown. In this sample, 40,000 or so clones appear, none counted once only. The top ten constitute roughly 6% of the sample. The material sequenced was peripheral blood mononuclear cells. These TCRs come from a human donor with common variable immunodeficiency.

This clone was seen only a few times. The read ends 3 residues before the CDR3 terminus; that terminus is restored from the germline J gene. The rearrangement links TRBV19 to TRBJ2-1, with 10 bases identical to TRBD1. V gave up 6 bases and J gave up 6 bases; unmatched junction bases: 5. This CDR3 has 14 amino acids. Germline V CDR1 and CDR2: LNHDA, SQIVND (reference sequence). The covered CDR3 bases are TGTGCCAGTAGAGTTAGGACAGGGGGCAATGAG. The encoded protein is CASRVRTGGNE. The complete CDR3 reads CASRVRTGGNEQFF.

This clone has more than one count but fewer than ten. The read stops 3 residues short of the end of the CDR3; the missing end is completed from the germline J gene. The V and J genes are TRBV7-9 and TRBJ2-5; possible D gene TRBD1, 6 bases. V lost 5 bases and J lost 1, with 14 bases in between. This CDR3 has 15 amino acids. Germline CDR1 reads SEHNR; CDR2 reads FQNEAQ (reference sequence). The CDR3 protein is CASSPLTGIQETQYF. CDR3 DNA, as far as it was read: TGTGCCAGCAGCCCCCTTACAGGGATCCAAGAGACC.

This clone was recorded a few times. The CDR3 extends 3 residues past the end of the read, so its final part is completed from the germline J gene. This chain connects TRBV19 to TRBJ1-5; D ambiguous. The germline V gene encodes CDR1 LNHDA and CDR2 SQIVND (reference sequence). The V end lost 6 bases, the J end lost 0 bases, and 12 bases lay between the germline ends. The CDR3 consists of 15 residues. The sequenced part of the CDR3 DNA is TGTGCCAGTAGGTTGGAGGGCAGTAGCAATCAGCCC. Protein: CASRLEGSSNQP. The CDR3 in its entirety is CASRLEGSSNQPQHF.

Comment on this clone: Read sequence stops 3 residues before the CDR3 end, and the germline J gene provides the missing end. V gene TRBV18 combines with J gene TRBJ2-3; TRBD2 agrees at 9 bases. Trimming cost V 0 bases and J 5 bases; bases outside gene matches: 6. Germline CDR1 and CDR2: KGHSH and LQKENI. The CDR3 is made up of 16 amino acids. CDR3 amino acids: CASSPPSASGIDTQYF. CDR3 DNA (partial): TGTGCCAGCTCACCACCGTCGGCTAGCGGGATAGATACG. The full variable domain, its missing parts supplied by reference TRBV18 and TRBJ2-3, is NAGVMQNPRHLVRRRGQEARLRCSPMKGHSHVYWYRQLPEEGLKFMVYLQKENIIDESGMPKERFSAEFPKEGPSILRIQQVVRGDSAAYFCASSPPSASGIDTQYFGPGTRLTVL.

With regard to this clone: With the read ending 3 residues before the CDR3 end, the germline J gene is used to fill in that end. The chain is built from TRBV7-9 and TRBJ2-3; maybe TRBD2 (6 bases). The V end lost 7 bases, the J end lost 2 bases, and 16 bases lay between the germline ends. Germline values: CDR1 SEHNR, CDR2 FQNEAQ (reference sequence). The CDR3 is 15 residues long. The CDR3 loop reads CASTLGGSNTDTQYF. The DNA read from the CDR3 is TGTGCCAGCACCCTGGGGGGTTCGAACACAGATACG.

To note about this clone: Coverage ceases 3 residues before the CDR3 finishes, and the germline J gene fills in the end. This chain uses TRBV19 with TRBJ2-1, with 7 positions matching TRBD2. The CDR3 is made up of 17 amino acids. The V gene's germline CDR1 is LNHDA and CDR2 SQIVND (reference sequence). V was pared by 2 bases and J by 0 bases, with 7 bases of the junction left unmatched. The sequenced CDR3 bases are TGTGCCAGTAGTATAAGGGACTATCGGAGCTCCTACAATGAG. Protein product: CASSIRDYRSSYNE. The entire CDR3 sequence reads CASSIRDYRSSYNEQFF.

There are a few counts of this clone. Read coverage stops 3 residues before the CDR3 terminus; the germline J gene supplies the remainder. The gene calls are TRBV18 and TRBJ1-2, with TRBD1 identical over 7 bases. CDR1 KGHSH and CDR2 LQKENI come from the germline V gene. This CDR3 contains 17 residues. The sequenced CDR3 bases are TGTGCCAGCTCACCGGGGCCAGGGGGACTCGAAATCCAGGGC. Its translation is CASSPGPGGLEIQG. Given in full, the CDR3 is CASSPGPGGLEIQGYTF.

This clone was recorded many times. The read stops 3 residues short of the end of the CDR3; the missing end is completed from the germline J gene. The chain couples TRBV6-4 to TRBJ2-1; D is perhaps TRBD2 (5 bases). Deletions cut 3 bases from V and 5 bases from J, with 14 bases between. CDR1 is MRHNA and CDR2 is SNTAGT in the germline V gene. The CDR3 runs 15 residues. Here the CDR3 reads CASSERERSHNEQFF. The sequenced CDR3 bases are TGTGCCAGCAGTGAAAGGGAGCGGAGTCACAATGAG.

In this sample, this clone turned up many times. Sequencing ends 3 residues short of the CDR3 end; the germline J gene provides the rest. The V and J genes are TRBV20-1 and TRBJ2-2, with D tentatively TRBD2 (5 bases). The germline V gene has CDR1 DFQATT and CDR2 SNEGSKA (reference sequence). This CDR3 contains 15 residues. V gave up 3 bases and J gave up 1 base, with 12 bases separating them. The CDR3 DNA, read in part, is TGCAGTGCTAGGGCGGAGCGGAGGAACACCGGGGAG. Translated: CSARAERRNTGE. The full CDR3 sequence reads CSARAERRNTGELFF.

Note on this clone: The read falls 3 residues short of the CDR3 end, and the missing part is taken from the germline J gene. The V call is TRBV7-9, the J call TRBJ1-4; D call uncertain. In germline, CDR1 is SEHNR, CDR2 FQNEAQ (reference sequence). This CDR3 spans 13 amino acids. V lost 6 bases, J lost 1 base, and 6 bases lay in between. The sequenced part of the CDR3 DNA is TGTGCCAGCAGGGTAGTAACTAATGAAAAA. It yields the protein CASRVVTNEK. The full CDR3 protein is CASRVVTNEKLFF.